A selection of T cell receptor beta chains follows, all from one sample in a study of blood T cell repertoires in COVID-19. Clones were read by immunoSEQ multiplex PCR, and TCRdb kept only the in-frame ones, dropping some. The table has just over 300,000 clones, about 90% seen once. The sequencing input was peripheral blood. The receptors here all came from a man aged 18 to 35 with active or convalescent COVID-19. Both conserved end residues are trimmed from each CDR3.

j_call	v_call	cdr3_aa
TRBJ1-1	TRBV14	ASSQFPGQSRAF
TRBJ2-2	TRBV2	ATVKTGANTGELF
TRBJ2-2	TRBV3-1/TRBV3-2	ASSLTSGTNTGELF
TRBJ2-7	TRBV7-9	ASSLVSSGGQEQY
TRBJ1-5	TRBV19	ASSSSGFSNQPQH
TRBJ1-1	TRBV7-9	ASSPREYTEAF
TRBJ2-3	TRBV2	ASSDIALDTQY
TRBJ2-3	TRBV6-2/TRBV6-3	ASSYSPTSGVRSDTQY
TRBJ2-5	TRBV24-1	ATSEVGLMETQY
TRBJ2-3	TRBV4-3	ASSQDLTGGSTDTQY
TRBJ2-1	TRBV24-1	ATSDPPRQGAHEQF
TRBJ2-2	TRBV5-4	ASSLEPGANTGELF
TRBJ2-7	TRBV29-1	SARQGAGYEQY
TRBJ1-3	TRBV2	ASSRENPLTSGNTIY